The T cell receptor beta chain described here comes from a study of cytomegalovirus exposure and HLA in healthy donors. The PCR contained 60 Vbeta and 13 Jbeta primers. Sequenced by immunoSEQ multiplex PCR; TCRdb stores in-frame clones only, minus some. Of under 200,000 clones listed, 60% to 85% were seen once; the top ten hold about 1.3%. The receptor was derived from a woman aged 25 to 39 in good health and CMV-seronegative. What was sequenced was PBMCs.

CDR3 protein: CASASGFRQETQYF. DNA for the CDR3: TGCGCCAGCGCCTCAGGGTTCCGACAGGAGACCCAGTACTTC. The rearrangement joins TRBV5-1 to TRBJ2-5; maybe TRBD1 (5 bases). This CDR3 is built from 14 residues. Trimming left V 7 bases short and J 5 bases short, with 18 bases between. CDR1 is SGHRS, CDR2 YFSETQ, per germline.